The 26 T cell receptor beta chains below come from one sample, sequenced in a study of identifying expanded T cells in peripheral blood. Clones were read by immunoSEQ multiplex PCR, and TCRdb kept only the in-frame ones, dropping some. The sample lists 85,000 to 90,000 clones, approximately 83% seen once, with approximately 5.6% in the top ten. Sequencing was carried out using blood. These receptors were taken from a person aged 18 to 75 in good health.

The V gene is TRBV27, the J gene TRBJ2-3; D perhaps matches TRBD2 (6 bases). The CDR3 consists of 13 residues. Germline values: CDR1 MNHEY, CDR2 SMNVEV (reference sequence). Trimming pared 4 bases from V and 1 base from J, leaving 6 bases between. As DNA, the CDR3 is TGTGCCAGCAGTTGGGAGGGCACAGATACGCAGTATTTT. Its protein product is CASSWEGTDTQYF.

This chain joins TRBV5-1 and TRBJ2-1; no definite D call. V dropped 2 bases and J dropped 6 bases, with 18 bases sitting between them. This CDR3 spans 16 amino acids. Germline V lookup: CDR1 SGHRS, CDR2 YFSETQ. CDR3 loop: CASSFGGTSPGNEQFF. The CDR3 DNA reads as TGCGCCAGCAGCTTTGGCGGAACCTCCCCGGGCAATGAGCAGTTCTTC.

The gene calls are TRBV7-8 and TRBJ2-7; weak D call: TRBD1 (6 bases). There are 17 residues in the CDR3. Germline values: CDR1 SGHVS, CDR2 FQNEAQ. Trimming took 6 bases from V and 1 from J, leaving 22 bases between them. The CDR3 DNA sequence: TGTGCCAGCAGAGGACCTAACAGGGACACGGATTCCTACGAGCAGTACTTC. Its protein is CASRGPNRDTDSYEQYF.

The CDR3 DNA is TGTGCCTGGGGCGGAATAGGACTCTCTCACGGACCCAGCTCTGGAAACACCATATATTTT. Residues: CAWGGIGLSHGPSSGNTIYF. The chain uses TRBV30 and TRBJ1-3; D is uncertain. Germline values: CDR1 GTSNPN, CDR2 SVGIG (reference sequence). This CDR3 has 20 residues. Deletions cut 5 bases from V and 0 bases from J, with 29 bases between.

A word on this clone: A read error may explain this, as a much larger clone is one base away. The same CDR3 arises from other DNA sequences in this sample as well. CDR3 DNA: TGTGCCAGCAGGGACACCCCAAACACTGAAGCTTTCTTT. Amino acid sequence: CASRDTPNTEAFF. The chain carries TRBV6-4 and TRBJ1-1, with D possibly TRBD1 on 5 matching bases. Trimming cost V 6 bases and J 2 bases, with 10 bases left between them. The CDR3 extends over 13 amino acids. The germline CDR1 and CDR2 sequences are MRHNA and SNTAGT.

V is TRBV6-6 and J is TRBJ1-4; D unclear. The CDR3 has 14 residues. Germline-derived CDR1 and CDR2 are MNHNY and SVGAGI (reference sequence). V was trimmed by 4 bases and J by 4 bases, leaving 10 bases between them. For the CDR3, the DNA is TGTGCCAGCAGTTCCTCAGACGATAATGAAAAACTGTTTTTT. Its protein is CASSSSDDNEKLFF.

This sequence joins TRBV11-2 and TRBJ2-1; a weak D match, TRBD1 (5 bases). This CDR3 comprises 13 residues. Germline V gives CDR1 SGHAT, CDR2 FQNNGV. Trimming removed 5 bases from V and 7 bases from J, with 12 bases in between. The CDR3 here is CASSARPGNEQFF. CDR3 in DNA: TGTGCCAGCAGCGCCCGCCCAGGGAATGAGCAGTTCTTC.

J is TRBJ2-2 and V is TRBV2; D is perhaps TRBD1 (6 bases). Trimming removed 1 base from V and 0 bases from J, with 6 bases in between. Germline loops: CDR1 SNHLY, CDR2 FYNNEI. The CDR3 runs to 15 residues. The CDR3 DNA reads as TGTGCCAGCAGTGAAGAGGGGGCGAACACCGGGGAGCTGTTTTTT. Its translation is CASSEEGANTGELFF.

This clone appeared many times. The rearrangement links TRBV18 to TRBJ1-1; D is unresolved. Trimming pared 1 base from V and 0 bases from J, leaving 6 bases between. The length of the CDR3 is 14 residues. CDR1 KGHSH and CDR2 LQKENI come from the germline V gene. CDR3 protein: CASSPQSMNTEAFF. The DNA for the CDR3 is TGTGCCAGCTCACCACAGAGCATGAACACTGAAGCTTTCTTT.

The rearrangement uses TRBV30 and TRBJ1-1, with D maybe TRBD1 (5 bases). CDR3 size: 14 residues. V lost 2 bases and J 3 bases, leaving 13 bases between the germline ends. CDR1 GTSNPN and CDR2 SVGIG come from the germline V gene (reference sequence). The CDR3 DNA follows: TGTGCCTGGAGTTCCGGGACGGCGGACACTGAAGCTTTCTTT. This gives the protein CAWSSGTADTEAFF. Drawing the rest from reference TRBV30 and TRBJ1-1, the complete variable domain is SQTIHQWPATLVQPVGSPLSLECTVEGTSNPNLYWYRQAAGRGLQLLFYSVGIGQISSEVPQNLSASRPQDRQFILSSKKLLLSDSGFYLCAWSSGTADTEAFFGQGTRLTVV.

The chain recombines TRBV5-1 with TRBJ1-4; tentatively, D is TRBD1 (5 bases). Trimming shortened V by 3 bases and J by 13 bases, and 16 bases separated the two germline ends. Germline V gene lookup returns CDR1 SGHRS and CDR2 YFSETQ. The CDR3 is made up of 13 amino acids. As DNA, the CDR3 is TGCGCCAGCAGCTATTATTCCGGGACTGGACTGTTTTTT. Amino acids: CASSYYSGTGLFF.

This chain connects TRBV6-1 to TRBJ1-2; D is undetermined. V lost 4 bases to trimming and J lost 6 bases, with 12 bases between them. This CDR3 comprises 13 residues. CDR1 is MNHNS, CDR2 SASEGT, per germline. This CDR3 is CASSAWTQDGYTF. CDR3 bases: TGTGCCAGCAGTGCGTGGACCCAGGATGGCTACACCTTC.

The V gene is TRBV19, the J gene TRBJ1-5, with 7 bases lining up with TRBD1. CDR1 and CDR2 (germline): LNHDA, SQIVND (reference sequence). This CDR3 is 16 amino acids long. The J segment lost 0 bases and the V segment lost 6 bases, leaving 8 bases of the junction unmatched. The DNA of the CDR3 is TGTGCCAGTAGGACAGGGTTGGGGGATAGCAATCAGCCCCAGCATTTT. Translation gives CASRTGLGDSNQPQHF.

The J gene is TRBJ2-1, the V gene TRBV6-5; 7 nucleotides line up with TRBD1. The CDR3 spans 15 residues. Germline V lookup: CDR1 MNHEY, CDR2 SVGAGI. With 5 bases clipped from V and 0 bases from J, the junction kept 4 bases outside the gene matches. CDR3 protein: CASSGTASSYNEQFF. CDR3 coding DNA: TGTGCCAGCAGTGGGACAGCGAGCTCCTACAATGAGCAGTTCTTC.

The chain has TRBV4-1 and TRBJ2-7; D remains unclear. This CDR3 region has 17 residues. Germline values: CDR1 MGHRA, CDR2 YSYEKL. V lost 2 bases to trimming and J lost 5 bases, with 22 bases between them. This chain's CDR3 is CASSQTTGGSAVHEQYF. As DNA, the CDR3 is TGCGCCAGCAGCCAAACGACTGGTGGCTCAGCAGTCCACGAGCAGTACTTC.

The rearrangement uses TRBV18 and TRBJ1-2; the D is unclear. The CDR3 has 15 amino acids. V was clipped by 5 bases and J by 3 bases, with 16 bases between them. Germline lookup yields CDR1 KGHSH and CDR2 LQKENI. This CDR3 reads CASSRADSHHYGYTF. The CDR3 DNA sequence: TGTGCCAGCTCAAGGGCGGATTCCCACCACTATGGCTACACCTTC.

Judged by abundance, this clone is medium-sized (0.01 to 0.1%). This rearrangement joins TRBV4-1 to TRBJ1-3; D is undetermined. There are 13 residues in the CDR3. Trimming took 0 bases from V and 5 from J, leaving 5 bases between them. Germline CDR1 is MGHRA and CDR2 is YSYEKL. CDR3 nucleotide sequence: TGCGCCAGCAGCCAAGATAGGAGAAACACCATATATTTT. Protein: CASSQDRRNTIYF.

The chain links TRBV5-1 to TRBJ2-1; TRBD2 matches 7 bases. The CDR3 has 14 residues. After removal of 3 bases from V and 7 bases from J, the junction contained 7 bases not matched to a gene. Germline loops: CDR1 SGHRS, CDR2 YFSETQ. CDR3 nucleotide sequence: TGCGCCAGCAGCTACCGGGACTATAGTAATGAGCAGTTCTTC. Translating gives CASSYRDYSNEQFF.

CDR3 in DNA: TGTGCCACCAGCAGAGATCGTGTTGGGGAAAAACTGTTTTTT. This sequence encodes CATSRDRVGEKLFF. The chain joins TRBV15 to TRBJ1-4, with no clear D. In germline, CDR1 is LNHNV, CDR2 YYDKDF (reference sequence). The CDR3 is 14 residues long. Trimming stripped 0 bases from V and 8 bases from J, with 10 bases between.

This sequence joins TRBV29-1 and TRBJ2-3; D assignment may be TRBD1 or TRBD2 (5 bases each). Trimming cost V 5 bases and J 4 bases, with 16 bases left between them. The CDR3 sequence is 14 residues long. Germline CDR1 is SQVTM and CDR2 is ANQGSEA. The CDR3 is CSVYSGGRSDTQYF. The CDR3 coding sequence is TGCAGCGTTTATTCTGGGGGAAGATCAGATACGCAGTATTTT.

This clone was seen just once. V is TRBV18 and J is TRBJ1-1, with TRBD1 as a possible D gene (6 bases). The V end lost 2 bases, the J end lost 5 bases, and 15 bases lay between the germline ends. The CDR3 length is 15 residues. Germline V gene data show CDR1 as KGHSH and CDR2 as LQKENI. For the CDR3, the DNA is TGTGCCAGCTCACCATCGCGAGGGGGGAGGACTGAAGCTTTCTTT. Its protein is CASSPSRGGRTEAFF.

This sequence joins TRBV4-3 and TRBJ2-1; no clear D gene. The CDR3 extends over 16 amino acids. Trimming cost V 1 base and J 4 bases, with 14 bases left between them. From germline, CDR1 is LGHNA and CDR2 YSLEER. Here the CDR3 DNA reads TGCGCCAGCAGCCAAGCTTTAGACCCGAGGTACAATGAGCAGTTCTTC. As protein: CASSQALDPRYNEQFF.

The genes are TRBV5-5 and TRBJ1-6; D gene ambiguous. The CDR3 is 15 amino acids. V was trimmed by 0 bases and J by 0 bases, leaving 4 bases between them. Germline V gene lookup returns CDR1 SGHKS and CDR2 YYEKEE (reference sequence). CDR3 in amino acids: CASSLESSYNSPLHF. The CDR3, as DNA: TGTGCCAGCAGCTTGGAGAGCTCCTATAATTCACCCCTCCACTTT.

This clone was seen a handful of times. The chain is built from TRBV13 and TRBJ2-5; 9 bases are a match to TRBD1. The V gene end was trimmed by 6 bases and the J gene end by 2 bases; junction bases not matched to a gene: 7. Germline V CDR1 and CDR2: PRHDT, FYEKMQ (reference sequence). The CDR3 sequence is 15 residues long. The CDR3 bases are TGTGCCAGCAGGCCAACAGGGGGCCGTCAAGAGACCCAGTACTTC. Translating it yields CASRPTGGRQETQYF.

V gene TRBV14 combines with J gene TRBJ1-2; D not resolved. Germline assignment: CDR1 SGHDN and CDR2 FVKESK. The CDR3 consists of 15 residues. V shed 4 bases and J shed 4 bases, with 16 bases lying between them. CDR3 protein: CASSLTGPEGYGYTF. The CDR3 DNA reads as TGTGCCAGCAGCCTAACCGGGCCCGAGGGCTATGGCTACACCTTC.

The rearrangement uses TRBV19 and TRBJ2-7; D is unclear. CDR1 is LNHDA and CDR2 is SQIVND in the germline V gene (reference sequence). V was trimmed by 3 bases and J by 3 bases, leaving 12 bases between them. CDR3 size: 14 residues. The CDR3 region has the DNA TGTGCCAGTAGTATGGTTTCCCCATACTACGAGCAGTACTTC. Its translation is CASSMVSPYYEQYF.